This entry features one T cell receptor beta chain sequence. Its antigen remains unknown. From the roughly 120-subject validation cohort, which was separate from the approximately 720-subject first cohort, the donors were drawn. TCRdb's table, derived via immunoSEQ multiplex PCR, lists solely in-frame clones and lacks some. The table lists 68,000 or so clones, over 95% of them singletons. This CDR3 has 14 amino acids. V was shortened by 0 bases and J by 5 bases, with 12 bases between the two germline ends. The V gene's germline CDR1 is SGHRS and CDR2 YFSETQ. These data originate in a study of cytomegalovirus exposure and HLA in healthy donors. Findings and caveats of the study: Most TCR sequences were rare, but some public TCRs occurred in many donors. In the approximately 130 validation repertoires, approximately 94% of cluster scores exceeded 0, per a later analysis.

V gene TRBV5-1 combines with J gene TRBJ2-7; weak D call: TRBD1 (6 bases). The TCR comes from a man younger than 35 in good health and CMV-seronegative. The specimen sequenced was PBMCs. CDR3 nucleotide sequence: TGCGCCAGCAGCTTGGCTGGGCAGGGGAACGAGCAGTACTTC. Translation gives CASSLAGQGNEQYF.